Presented here are 10 T cell receptor beta chains from one specimen sequenced in a study of T cells expressing NK-cell markers. TCRdb reprocessed the 5' RACE reads; each CDR3 protein has one entry and no DNA is given. The listing records hundreds of thousands of distinct CDR3 sequences. The sequenced material came from blood T cells: a sorted CD56 or NKG2C T cell subset, CD4+ or CD8+ T cells, or bulk PBMC T cells (not recorded which). The origin of the receptors is a man in his late teens or twenties in good health.

The chain combines TRBV7-8 with TRBJ2-2; the D call of TRBD2 rests on TCRdb alone, since no DNA is present to check it. Germline V gene lookup returns CDR1 SGHVS and CDR2 FQNEAQ. This CDR3 region has 15 residues. This chain's CDR3 is CASSLGRDWTGELFF.

V is TRBV28 and J is TRBJ2-7; the D call of TRBD2 rests on TCRdb alone, since no DNA is present to check it. Germline V lookup: CDR1 MDHEN, CDR2 SYDVKM. The CDR3 is made up of 14 amino acids. The CDR3 is CASSLISDRQEQYF.

CDR3 loop: CASSGVQGNYEQFF. J is TRBJ2-1 and V is TRBV6-1; TCRdb outputs TRBD1, but without DNA this stays unchecked. This CDR3 has 14 amino acids. CDR1 and CDR2 from the germline V gene are MNHNS and SASEGT.

The genes are TRBV6-5 and TRBJ2-1; TCRdb returns TRBD1, unconfirmable since there is no DNA. Germline CDR1 MNHEY, CDR2 SVGAGI. This CDR3 is 16 amino acids long. The CDR3 region is CASSYSRTGRYNEQFF.

The J gene is TRBJ2-1, the V gene TRBV9. The germline V gene encodes CDR1 SGDLS and CDR2 YYNGEE. This CDR3 has 16 amino acids. CDR3 residues: CASSPQAGGPPNEQFF. Full variable domain (missing parts from reference TRBV9 and TRBJ2-1): DSGVTQTPKHLITATGQRVTLRCSPRSGDLSVYWYQQSLDQGLQFLIQYYNGEERAKGNILERFSAQQFPDLHSELNLSSLELGDSALYFCASSPQAGGPPNEQFFGPGTRLTVL.

The rearrangement uses TRBV6-5 and TRBJ2-7; the TRBD2 assignment by TCRdb is unverifiable without DNA. CDR1 is MNHEY and CDR2 is SVGAGI in the germline V gene. The CDR3 spans 14 residues. CDR3 protein: CASSYLGLAYEQYF.

V is TRBV12-3 or TRBV12-4 and J is TRBJ2-2; TCRdb's D call, TRBD2, is unchecked because there is no DNA. There are 15 residues in the CDR3. The CDR3 loop reads CASWWGTPHTGELFF.

The chain carries TRBV12-3 or TRBV12-4 and TRBJ1-3; TCRdb designates TRBD1, a call that cannot be tested without DNA. The length of the CDR3 is 15 residues. The CDR3 is CASSHDRFSGNTIYF.

The gene calls are TRBV18 and TRBJ2-2. The CDR3 has 15 amino acids. Germline V gives CDR1 KGHSH, CDR2 LQKENI. The CDR3: CASSPADTLTGELFF.

The gene calls are TRBV20-1 and TRBJ2-3; TCRdb's assignment of TRBD1 cannot be checked, as there is no DNA. CDR1 and CDR2 from the germline V gene are DFQATT and SNEGSKA (reference sequence). This CDR3 is built from 15 residues. Here the CDR3 reads CSARAGLPHTDTQYF.